A single sample is the source of the 20 T cell receptor beta chains below, sequenced in a study of blood T cell repertoires in COVID-19. Profiling relied on immunoSEQ multiplex PCR, and the TCRdb table lists in-frame clones only, not all of them. The sample lists 200,000 to 300,000 clones, about nine tenths occurring once. The sequencing input was peripheral blood. The receptors stem from a woman in her thirties or forties who had recovered from COVID-19.

The rearrangement joins TRBV11-2 to TRBJ1-2, with a weak D call TRBD1 (5 bases). This CDR3 comprises 18 residues. The germline V gene encodes CDR1 SGHAT and CDR2 FQNNGV. V was pared by 5 bases and J by 3 bases, with 25 bases between. The CDR3 sequence: CASSHPLGGLGLDYGYTF. CDR3 sequence (DNA): TGTGCCAGCAGCCATCCCTTGGGGGGGTTGGGTTTGGACTATGGCTACACCTTC.

The chain recombines TRBV7-9 with TRBJ1-4; D ambiguous. Germline V gives CDR1 SEHNR, CDR2 FQNEAQ (reference sequence). This CDR3 is 14 amino acids long. Trimming left V 5 bases short and J 5 bases short, with 12 bases between. The CDR3 nucleotides are TGTGCCAGCAGCCTTCGGTCTTTGAATGAAAAACTGTTTTTT. Protein: CASSLRSLNEKLFF.

This clone showed up just a few times. The J gene is TRBJ1-2, the V gene TRBV9; 10 positions match TRBD1. The CDR3 sequence is 14 residues long. Germline CDR1 is SGDLS and CDR2 is YYNGEE. With V trimmed by 3 bases and J by 3 bases, 2 bases remained unmatched. The CDR3 DNA reads as TGTGCCAGCAGCGACGGACAGGGGGACTATGGCTACACCTTC. It encodes CASSDGQGDYGYTF.

This chain links TRBV9 with TRBJ1-5, with D possibly being TRBD1 (5 bases). This CDR3 has 15 amino acids. Deletions cut 0 bases from V and 4 bases from J, with 11 bases between. Germline CDR1 is SGDLS and CDR2 is YYNGEE. As DNA, the CDR3 is TGTGCCAGCAGCGTAGAGGCAGGGCCAAATCAGCCCCAGCATTTT. Encoded protein: CASSVEAGPNQPQHF.

The rearrangement joins TRBV5-1 to TRBJ2-1; TRBD2 matches at 11 bases. The germline gives CDR1 SGHRS, CDR2 YFSETQ. Unmatched junction bases numbered 9, after V lost 2 bases and J lost 8 bases. This CDR3 spans 16 amino acids. CDR3 sequence: CASSLGLAGPGDEQFF. As DNA, the CDR3 is TGCGCCAGCAGCTTAGGACTAGCGGGTCCCGGGGATGAGCAGTTCTTC.

This clone was observed once. The chain is built from TRBV7-9 and TRBJ1-2; D call uncertain. Germline V gives CDR1 SEHNR, CDR2 FQNEAQ (reference sequence). The CDR3 contains 12 residues. Trimming cost V 5 bases and J 7 bases, with 11 bases left between them. This CDR3 reads CASSPKAAGYTF. Here the CDR3 DNA reads TGTGCCAGCAGCCCTAAAGCCGCTGGCTACACCTTC.

This chain links TRBV11-3 with TRBJ2-3; unclear D gene. The CDR3 length is 15 residues. Trimming left V 1 base short and J 0 bases short, with 8 bases between. The V gene's germline CDR1 is SGHNT and CDR2 YENEEA. The CDR3 DNA sequence: TGTGCCAGCAGCTTAGGCGACACTAGCACAGATACGCAGTATTTT. It specifies CASSLGDTSTDTQYF. The entire variable domain, with the rest obtained from reference TRBV11-3 and TRBJ2-3, is as follows: EAGVVQSPRYKIIEKKQPVAFWCNPISGHNTLYWYLQNLGQGPELLIRYENEEAVDDSQLPKDRFSAERLKGVDSTLKIQPAELGDSAVYLCASSLGDTSTDTQYFGPGTRLTVL.

The chain employs TRBV7-8 and TRBJ1-1; the D is unclear. The germline V gene has CDR1 SGHVS and CDR2 FQNEAQ. The CDR3 runs to 15 residues. V gave up 5 bases and J gave up 5 bases, with 18 bases separating them. In nucleotides, the CDR3 is TGTGCCAGCAGCGCCCATTTCGGGGTAGGAACTGAAGCTTTCTTT. It translates to CASSAHFGVGTEAFF.

The gene calls are TRBV3-1 (or the pseudogene TRBV3-2) and TRBJ1-1; D ambiguous. The CDR3 runs 14 residues. V was pared by 2 bases and J by 0 bases, with 7 bases between. Germline values: CDR1 LGHDT, CDR2 YNNKEL (reference sequence). The CDR3: CASSQLAMNTEAFF. In DNA form, the CDR3 reads TGTGCCAGCAGCCAATTGGCAATGAACACTGAAGCTTTCTTT.

The chain couples TRBV19 to TRBJ2-3; D perhaps matches TRBD2 (5 bases). V lost 5 bases, J lost 0 bases, and 9 bases lay in between. Germline CDR1 reads LNHDA; CDR2 reads SQIVND (reference sequence). This CDR3 has 14 amino acids. The CDR3 spells CASSRLSSTDTQYF. The DNA of the CDR3 is TGTGCCAGTAGTCGACTATCTAGCACAGATACGCAGTATTTT.

This chain joins TRBV3-1 (or the pseudogene TRBV3-2) and TRBJ2-5; 12 bases are a match to TRBD2. The length of the CDR3 is 16 residues. CDR1 and CDR2 (germline): LGHDT, YNNKEL (reference sequence). The J segment lost 5 bases and the V segment lost 3 bases, leaving 7 bases of the junction unmatched. CDR3 loop: CASSHRLAGVYETQYF. As DNA, the CDR3 is TGTGCCAGCAGCCATAGACTAGCGGGGGTGTACGAGACCCAGTACTTC.

This clone has a handful of counts. The gene calls are TRBV2 and TRBJ1-3, with TRBD1 identical over 8 bases. CDR3 size: 16 residues. CDR1 is SNHLY, CDR2 FYNNEI, per germline. The J segment lost 3 bases and the V segment lost 1 base, leaving 5 bases of the junction unmatched. The CDR3 DNA sequence: TGTGCCAGCAGTGAAGGCGGACAGGGCTTTGGAAACACCATATATTTT. Protein product: CASSEGGQGFGNTIYF. Full variable domain (missing parts from reference TRBV2 and TRBJ1-3): EPEVTQTPSHQVTQMGQEVILRCVPISNHLYFYWYRQILGQKVEFLVSFYNNEISEKSEIFDDQFSVERPDGSNFTLKIRSTKLEDSAMYFCASSEGGQGFGNTIYFGEGSWLTVV.

CDR3 protein: CASSEYQGTEAFF. Written as DNA, the CDR3 is TGTGCCAGCAGTGAATACCAGGGGACTGAAGCTTTCTTT. The chain recombines TRBV6-1 with TRBJ1-1; perhaps TRBD1 as D (6 bases). The V gene's germline CDR1 is MNHNS and CDR2 SASEGT. The CDR3 covers 13 residues. V dropped 2 bases and J dropped 5 bases, with 9 bases sitting between them.

The rearrangement uses TRBV11-3 and TRBJ2-5; 9 bases agree with TRBD1. This CDR3 region has 18 residues. Germline values: CDR1 SGHNT, CDR2 YENEEA. J was trimmed by 5 bases and V by 7 bases; bases with no gene match: 20. The CDR3 here is CASTLRGTGPPEGETQYF. In DNA, the CDR3 is TGTGCCAGCACCCTCAGGGGGACAGGGCCTCCGGAGGGGGAGACCCAGTACTTC.

The chain employs TRBV18 and TRBJ2-1; D unresolved. This CDR3 contains 14 residues. Germline values: CDR1 KGHSH, CDR2 LQKENI. V lost 0 bases and J lost 10, with 13 bases in between. CDR3 DNA: TGTGCCAGCTCACCACCGGGCCAGATCCGGGAGCAGTTCTTC. This gives the protein CASSPPGQIREQFF.

The J gene is TRBJ1-1, the V gene TRBV30; 9 bases are shared with TRBD1. This CDR3 spans 11 amino acids. Germline CDR1 and CDR2: GTSNPN and SVGIG (reference sequence). After removal of 3 bases from V and 9 bases from J, the junction contained 2 bases not matched to a gene. CDR3 bases: TGTGCCTGGAGGGACAGGGGTAAAGCTTTCTTT. Its protein product is CAWRDRGKAFF.

This chain uses TRBV11-3 with TRBJ2-1; 9 nucleotides align to TRBD2. The CDR3 length is 15 residues. V lost 3 bases, J lost 4 bases, and 4 bases stayed unmatched. Germline values: CDR1 SGHNT, CDR2 YENEEA. This chain's CDR3 is CASSFSGGLYNEQFF. As DNA, the CDR3 is TGTGCCAGCAGCTTCAGCGGGGGGCTATACAATGAGCAGTTCTTC.

V and J are TRBV27 and TRBJ2-5; D ambiguous. Trimming removed 0 bases from V and 4 bases from J, with 9 bases in between. The length of the CDR3 is 14 residues. The germline V gene has CDR1 MNHEY and CDR2 SMNVEV (reference sequence). CDR3 sequence reads: CASSLSRYGETQYF. CDR3 coding DNA: TGTGCCAGCAGTTTATCGAGGTATGGAGAGACCCAGTACTTC.

V gene TRBV5-1 combines with J gene TRBJ1-3; D is unclear. Trimming removed 4 bases from V and 1 base from J, with 15 bases in between. Germline CDR1 reads SGHRS; CDR2 reads YFSETQ. CDR3 size: 16 residues. DNA of the CDR3: TGCGCCAGCAGCGGTCCCGGGGAGCTTTCTGGAAACACCATATATTTT. Translating it yields CASSGPGELSGNTIYF.

The chain has TRBV28 and TRBJ1-1; D gene uncertain. Trimming took 6 bases from V and 6 from J, leaving 11 bases between them. The germline gives CDR1 MDHEN, CDR2 SYDVKM. The length of the CDR3 is 12 residues. DNA of the CDR3: TGTGCCAGCAGCTCAGTCCCAGCTGAAGCTTTCTTT. As protein: CASSSVPAEAFF.